The 8 T cell receptor beta chains reported below all come from one sample, sequenced in a study of blood T cell repertoires in COVID-19. The data were produced by immunoSEQ multiplex PCR, yet TCRdb's version contains in-frame clones alone and is incomplete. The repertoire includes about 180,000 clones, roughly 77% of them detected once, and approximately 7% sits in the top ten. Sequencing was carried out using peripheral blood. The receptors come from a man aged 70-80 years with active or convalescent COVID-19.

This chain links TRBV10-1 with TRBJ1-2; D remains ambiguous. V dropped 6 bases and J dropped 3 bases, with 11 bases sitting between them. The CDR3 is 13 residues long. Germline V CDR1 and CDR2: WNHNN, SYGVQD (reference sequence). The CDR3 loop reads CASSSAVDYGYTF. In DNA form, the CDR3 reads TGCGCCAGCAGCTCCGCGGTGGACTATGGCTACACCTTC.

The chain couples TRBV30 to TRBJ1-1, with D possibly TRBD1 on 5 matching bases. The germline gives CDR1 GTSNPN, CDR2 SVGIG (reference sequence). The V end lost 3 bases, the J end lost 10 bases, and 15 bases lay between the germline ends. CDR3 length: 12 residues. The CDR3 region has the DNA TGTGCCTGGAGAGAATCAGGGTTGAGAGCTTTCTTT. Its translation: CAWRESGLRAFF.

The chain uses TRBV18 and TRBJ2-7; D call uncertain. Germline V gene lookup returns CDR1 KGHSH and CDR2 LQKENI. This CDR3 comprises 15 residues. The germline V and J ends were trimmed by 1 base and 2 bases, with 12 bases remaining between them. CDR3: CASSPRSEITYEQYF. In DNA form, the CDR3 reads TGTGCCAGCTCACCACGGTCAGAAATAACCTACGAGCAGTACTTC.

This chain uses TRBV19 with TRBJ2-5; 9 nucleotides agree with TRBD2. The germline V gene has CDR1 LNHDA and CDR2 SQIVND (reference sequence). The junction had 12 bases not matched to a gene; V was cut back by 6 bases and J by 4 bases. CDR3 length: 16 amino acids. CDR3 amino acids: CASRPIAGAGTETQYF. The CDR3 nucleotides read TGTGCCAGTAGACCCATAGCGGGGGCAGGCACAGAGACCCAGTACTTC.

The rearrangement links TRBV7-3 to TRBJ2-3; TRBD2 is a possible D gene (5 bases). Germline CDR1 reads SGHTA; CDR2 reads FQGTGA. The CDR3 has 14 amino acids. V was pared by 3 bases and J by 3 bases, with 10 bases between. CDR3 region: CASSFPGRTDTQYF. CDR3 DNA: TGTGCCAGCAGCTTTCCGGGGAGAACAGATACGCAGTATTTT.

V gene TRBV9 combines with J gene TRBJ2-2; possible D gene TRBD2, 5 bases. V was clipped by 3 bases and J by 0 bases, with 9 bases between them. Germline V gene lookup returns CDR1 SGDLS and CDR2 YYNGEE. The CDR3 sequence is 15 residues long. CDR3 in amino acids: CASSEWGANTGELFF. The CDR3 DNA sequence: TGTGCCAGCAGCGAATGGGGAGCGAACACCGGGGAGCTGTTTTTT. The full variable domain, its missing parts supplied by reference TRBV9 and TRBJ2-2, is DSGVTQTPKHLITATGQRVTLRCSPRSGDLSVYWYQQSLDQGLQFLIQYYNGEERAKGNILERFSAQQFPDLHSELNLSSLELGDSALYFCASSEWGANTGELFFGEGSRLTVL.

About this clone itself: The sample has other DNA sequences that encode this CDR3 too. The rearrangement links TRBV27 to TRBJ2-3, with TRBD2 as a possible D gene (5 bases). Germline loops: CDR1 MNHEY, CDR2 SMNVEV (reference sequence). Trimming took off 5 bases at V and 2 bases at J, with 11 bases between the two ends. This CDR3 contains 14 residues. CDR3 amino acids: CASSPWGVTDTQYF. CDR3 DNA: TGTGCCAGCAGTCCGTGGGGAGTCACAGATACGCAGTATTTT.

The chain uses TRBV20-1 and TRBJ1-4; D is unclear. Germline CDR1 is DFQATT and CDR2 is SNEGSKA (reference sequence). This CDR3 comprises 13 residues. Trimming shortened V by 3 bases and J by 8 bases, and 13 bases separated the two germline ends. DNA for the CDR3: TGCAGTGCTAGTGGAGAGGGAAGAGAAAAACTGTTTTTT. This gives the protein CSASGEGREKLFF.